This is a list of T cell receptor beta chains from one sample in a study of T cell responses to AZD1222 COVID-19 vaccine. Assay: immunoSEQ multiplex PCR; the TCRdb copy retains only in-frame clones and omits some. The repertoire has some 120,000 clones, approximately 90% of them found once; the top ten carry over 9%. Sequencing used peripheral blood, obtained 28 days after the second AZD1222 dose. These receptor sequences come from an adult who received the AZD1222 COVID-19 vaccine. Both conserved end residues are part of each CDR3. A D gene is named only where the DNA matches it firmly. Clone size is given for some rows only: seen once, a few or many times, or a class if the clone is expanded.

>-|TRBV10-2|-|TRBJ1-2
CASSGSSYGYTF
TGCGCCAGCAGTGGCTCGAGCTATGGCTACACCTTC
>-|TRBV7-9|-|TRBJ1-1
CASSARPTGNTEAFF
TGTGCCAGCAGCGCCCGTCCCACGGGGAACACTGAAGCTTTCTTT
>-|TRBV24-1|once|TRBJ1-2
CATSDLTGGYTF
TGTGCCACCAGTGATTTAACCGGTGGCTACACCTTC
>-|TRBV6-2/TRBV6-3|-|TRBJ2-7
CASSYSEQRSYEQYF
TGTGCCAGCAGTTACTCGGAACAGAGATCCTACGAGCAGTACTTC
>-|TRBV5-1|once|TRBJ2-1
CASSLAAQGYYNEQFF
TGCGCCAGCAGCTTGGCGGCACAGGGATACTACAATGAGCAGTTCTTC
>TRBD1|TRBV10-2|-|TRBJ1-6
CASRGTGRDSPLHF
TGCGCCAGCAGGGGGACAGGGAGGGATTCACCCCTCCACTTT
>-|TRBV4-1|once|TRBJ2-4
CASSAQRGSIQYF
TGCGCCAGCAGCGCCCAAAGGGGGAGCATTCAGTACTTC
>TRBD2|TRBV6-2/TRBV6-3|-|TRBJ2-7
CASSYNSGPYEQYF
TGTGCCAGCAGTTACAATAGCGGGCCCTACGAGCAGTACTTC
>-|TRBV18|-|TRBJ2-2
CASSLDTGELFF
TGTGCCAGCTCACTGGACACCGGGGAGCTGTTTTTT
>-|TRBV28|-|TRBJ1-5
CASGRYSNQPQHF
TGTGCCTCCGGACGGTATAGCAATCAGCCCCAGCATTTT
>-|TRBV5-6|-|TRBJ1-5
CASSLAWGNNQPQHF
TGTGCCAGCAGCTTGGCTTGGGGCAACAATCAGCCCCAGCATTTT
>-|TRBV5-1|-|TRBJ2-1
CASSPGRRDGEQFF
TGCGCCAGCTCGCCGGGACGGAGGGACGGAGAGCAGTTCTTC
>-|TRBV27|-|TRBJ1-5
CASSQRQLSQPQHF
TGTGCCAGCAGTCAGCGACAGCTATCTCAGCCCCAGCATTTT
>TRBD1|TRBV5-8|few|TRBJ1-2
CASSLAWIHDVGTGHGYTF
TGTGCCAGCAGCTTGGCCTGGATCCACGATGTTGGGACAGGGCATGGCTACACCTTC
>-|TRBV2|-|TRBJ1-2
CASTGNYGYTF
TGTGCCAGCACAGGGAACTATGGCTACACCTTC
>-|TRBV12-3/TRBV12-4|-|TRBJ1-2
CASRATSQGGYTF
TGTGCCAGCAGGGCCACCTCTCAGGGTGGCTACACCTTC
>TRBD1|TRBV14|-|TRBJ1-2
CASSQDRQGGYGYTF
TGTGCCAGCAGCCAAGATCGGCAGGGGGGCTATGGCTACACCTTC
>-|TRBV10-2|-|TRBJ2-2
CASSEGGLYTGELFF
TGCGCCAGCAGTGAGGGGGGGCTATACACCGGGGAGCTGTTTTTT